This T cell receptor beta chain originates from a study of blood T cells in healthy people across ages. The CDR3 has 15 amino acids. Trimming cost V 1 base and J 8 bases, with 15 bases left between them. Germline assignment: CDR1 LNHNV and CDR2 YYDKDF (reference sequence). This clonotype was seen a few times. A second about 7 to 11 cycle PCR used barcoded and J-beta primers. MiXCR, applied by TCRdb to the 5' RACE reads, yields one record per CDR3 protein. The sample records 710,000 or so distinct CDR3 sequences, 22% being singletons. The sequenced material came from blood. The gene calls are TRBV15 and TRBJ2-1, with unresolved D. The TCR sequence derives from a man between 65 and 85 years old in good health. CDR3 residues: CATSRVSGVWDEQFF. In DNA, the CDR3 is TGTGCCACCAGCAGAGTCTCTGGGGTGTGGGATGAGCAGTTCTTC.